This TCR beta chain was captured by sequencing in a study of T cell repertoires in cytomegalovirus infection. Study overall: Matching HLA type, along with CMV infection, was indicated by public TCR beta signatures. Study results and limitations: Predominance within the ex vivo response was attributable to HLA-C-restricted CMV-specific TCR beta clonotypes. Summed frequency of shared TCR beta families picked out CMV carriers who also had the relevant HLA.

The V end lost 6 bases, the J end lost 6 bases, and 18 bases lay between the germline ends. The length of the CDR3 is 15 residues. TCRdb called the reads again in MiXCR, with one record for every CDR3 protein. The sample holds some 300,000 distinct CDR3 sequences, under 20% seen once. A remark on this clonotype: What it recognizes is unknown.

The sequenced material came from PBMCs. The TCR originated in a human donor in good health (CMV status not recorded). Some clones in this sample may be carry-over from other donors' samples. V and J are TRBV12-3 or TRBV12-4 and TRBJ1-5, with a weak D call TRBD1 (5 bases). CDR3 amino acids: CASSPGRGLVQPQHF. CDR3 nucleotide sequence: TGTGCCAGCAGCCCCGGGAGGGGATTAGTTCAGCCCCAGCATTTT.